One and the same sample provided the 17 T cell receptor beta chains below, sequenced in a study of blood T cell repertoires in COVID-19. Produced via immunoSEQ multiplex PCR; TCRdb's table is partial and in-frame only. The sample lists around 100,000 clones; about 77% were seen once. Sample: peripheral blood. These receptors all come from a man aged 70-80 years with active or convalescent COVID-19.

The chain is built from TRBV6-1 and TRBJ2-1, with TRBD2 matching 10 bases. The trim removed 2 bases at V and 9 bases at J, leaving 4 bases unmatched. The germline gives CDR1 MNHNS, CDR2 SASEGT. The CDR3 totals 14 residues. CDR3 in DNA: TGTGCCAGCAGTGAATATCTAGCGGGAGCTGAGCAGTTCTTC. This gives the protein CASSEYLAGAEQFF.

The V and J genes are TRBV5-6 and TRBJ2-7; TRBD1 aligns across 7 bases. Germline V CDR1 and CDR2: SGHDT, YYEEEE. Germline trimming cut 2 bases from V and 3 bases from J; bases unmatched to any gene: 8. This CDR3 comprises 15 residues. This chain's CDR3 is CASSFSSQGVYEQYF. CDR3 nucleotides: TGTGCCAGCAGCTTCAGTAGTCAGGGGGTCTACGAGCAGTACTTC.

This clone was seen a few times. The chain recombines TRBV24-1 with TRBJ2-6, with D tentatively TRBD1 (6 bases). Germline CDR1 and CDR2: KGHDR and SFDVKD. The CDR3 length is 18 residues. The V end lost 4 bases, the J end lost 1 base, and 16 bases lay between the germline ends. CDR3 sequence: CATSDPQLQGSGANVLTF. The CDR3 DNA reads as TGTGCCACCAGTGACCCTCAACTCCAGGGGTCTGGGGCCAACGTCCTGACTTTC.

This clone was counted a single time. The chain combines TRBV5-1 with TRBJ2-7; TRBD2 aligns across 8 bases. This CDR3 spans 14 amino acids. J was trimmed by 4 bases and V by 0 bases; bases with no gene match: 3. Germline V lookup: CDR1 SGHRS, CDR2 YFSETQ. Here the CDR3 DNA reads TGCGCCAGCAGCTTGGGCGGGAGGTCTTACGAGCAGTACTTC. It codes for CASSLGGRSYEQYF.

The CDR3, as DNA: TGTGCCTGGACCCTAATCGGGACAGGGAACTATGGCTACACCTTC. Translation: CAWTLIGTGNYGYTF. V is TRBV30 and J is TRBJ1-2; 9 nucleotides align to TRBD1. Unmatched junction bases numbered 8, after V lost 4 bases and J lost 2 bases. Germline loops: CDR1 GTSNPN, CDR2 SVGIG (reference sequence). The length of the CDR3 is 15 residues.

In the case of this clone: Within the sample, other DNA sequences also encode this same CDR3. The gene calls are TRBV12-3 or TRBV12-4 and TRBJ1-2; 9 bases are a match to TRBD1. With 6 bases clipped from V and 8 bases from J, the junction kept 7 bases outside the gene matches. The CDR3 contains 13 residues. The CDR3: CASSLRTGDGYTF. The CDR3 nucleotides are TGTGCCAGCAGCCTAAGGACAGGGGACGGCTACACCTTC.

The chain recombines TRBV19 with TRBJ1-5, with D possibly TRBD1 on 6 matching bases. Germline CDR1 reads LNHDA; CDR2 reads SQIVND (reference sequence). The V gene lost 0 bases and the J gene lost 5 bases, with 17 bases spanning the gap. This CDR3 is built from 17 residues. The CDR3 loop is CASSIDRFTGYDQPQHF. The CDR3 DNA reads TGTGCCAGTAGTATAGATCGGTTTACAGGGTACGATCAGCCCCAGCATTTT.

The table lists this clone with a count of one. The CDR3 loop reads CASSPQGPKNIQYF. DNA of the CDR3: TGTGCCAGCAGCCCTCAGGGTCCCAAAAACATTCAGTACTTC. The chain recombines TRBV3-1 (or the pseudogene TRBV3-2) with TRBJ2-4; TRBD1 might be the D (5 bases). The CDR3 covers 14 residues. Trimming removed 4 bases at V and 2 bases at J, with 9 bases between. Per the germline V gene, CDR1 is LGHDT and CDR2 is YNNKEL (reference sequence).

The chain links TRBV30 to TRBJ1-5; D possibly corresponds to TRBD1 (6 bases). Germline values: CDR1 GTSNPN, CDR2 SVGIG (reference sequence). V shed 2 bases and J shed 4 bases, with 6 bases lying between them. This CDR3 spans 12 amino acids. As DNA, the CDR3 is TGTGCCTGGAGTCAGGGGAATCAGCCCCAGCATTTT. Translation: CAWSQGNQPQHF.

J is TRBJ1-4 and V is TRBV5-1; 9 bases are shared with TRBD1. Per germline, CDR1 SGHRS and CDR2 YFSETQ. J gave up 7 bases and V 0 bases, and 10 bases lay outside the gene matches. The CDR3 consists of 17 residues. The CDR3 bases are TGCGCCAGCAGCTTGGCGTCACAGGGACAGGGTGGTGAAAAACTGTTTTTT. Amino acids: CASSLASQGQGGEKLFF.

This clone appeared a single time. The CDR3 DNA is TGTGCCAGCAGCCATGACAGTACAGATACGCAGTATTTT. It codes for CASSHDSTDTQYF. The chain links TRBV3-1 (or the pseudogene TRBV3-2) to TRBJ2-3; D is possibly TRBD1 (5 bases). The CDR3 loop spans 13 amino acids. The ends were cut back, 3 bases at V and 3 bases at J, with 7 bases in the middle. Per the germline V gene, CDR1 is LGHDT and CDR2 is YNNKEL (reference sequence).

This sequence joins TRBV5-4 and TRBJ2-1; 10 positions match TRBD2. CDR3 length: 15 amino acids. Germline V lookup: CDR1 SGHNT, CDR2 YYREEE (reference sequence). V trimming: 0 bases; J trimming: 8 bases; junction bases outside the gene matches: 5. As DNA, the CDR3 is TGTGCCAGCAGCTTGGAGGCTAGCGGGAGCGATGAGCAGTTCTTC. Translating gives CASSLEASGSDEQFF.

V is TRBV29-1 and J is TRBJ1-2; D perhaps matches TRBD1 (5 bases). CDR1 and CDR2 from the germline V gene are SQVTM and ANQGSEA. Trimming removed 6 bases from V and 6 bases from J, with 11 bases in between. CDR3 size: 11 residues. The CDR3 here is CSVPGVDGYTF. Here the CDR3 DNA reads TGCAGCGTACCGGGGGTCGATGGCTACACCTTC.

The rearrangement joins TRBV3-1 (or the pseudogene TRBV3-2) to TRBJ2-7; 10 bases agree with TRBD2. Trimming took 0 bases from V and 7 from J; bases not matched to a gene: 9. CDR1 is LGHDT, CDR2 YNNKEL, per germline (reference sequence). The CDR3 consists of 16 residues. The CDR3 nucleotides are TGTGCCAGCAGCCAAGATCCGGGGACTAGCGCAAGGGAGCAGTACTTC. This gives the protein CASSQDPGTSAREQYF.

The V call is TRBV5-5, the J call TRBJ1-3; no firm D call. Germline V gene lookup returns CDR1 SGHKS and CDR2 YYEKEE (reference sequence). Trimming stripped 0 bases from V and 2 bases from J, with 9 bases between. This CDR3 has 15 amino acids. Here the CDR3 reads CASSLDGGAGNTIYF. The CDR3 coding sequence is TGTGCCAGCAGCTTGGACGGTGGTGCTGGAAACACCATATATTTT.

This clone was picked up one time. The rearrangement joins TRBV19 to TRBJ2-7, with D tentatively TRBD2 (6 bases). The CDR3 extends over 13 amino acids. V was shortened by 3 bases and J by 4 bases, with 10 bases between the two germline ends. Germline-derived CDR1 and CDR2 are LNHDA and SQIVND (reference sequence). The CDR3, as DNA: TGTGCCAGTAGTATTTCTAGCGAGTACGAGCAGTACTTC. It encodes CASSISSEYEQYF.

This chain joins TRBV5-1 and TRBJ2-1; TRBD2 matches at 12 bases. Germline V lookup: CDR1 SGHRS, CDR2 YFSETQ. This CDR3 has 16 amino acids. V shed 1 base, J shed 6 bases, and the junction held 5 bases outside the gene matches. The CDR3: CASSLLLAGGPNEQFF. CDR3 nucleotide sequence: TGCGCCAGCAGCTTGCTGCTAGCGGGGGGGCCCAATGAGCAGTTCTTC.